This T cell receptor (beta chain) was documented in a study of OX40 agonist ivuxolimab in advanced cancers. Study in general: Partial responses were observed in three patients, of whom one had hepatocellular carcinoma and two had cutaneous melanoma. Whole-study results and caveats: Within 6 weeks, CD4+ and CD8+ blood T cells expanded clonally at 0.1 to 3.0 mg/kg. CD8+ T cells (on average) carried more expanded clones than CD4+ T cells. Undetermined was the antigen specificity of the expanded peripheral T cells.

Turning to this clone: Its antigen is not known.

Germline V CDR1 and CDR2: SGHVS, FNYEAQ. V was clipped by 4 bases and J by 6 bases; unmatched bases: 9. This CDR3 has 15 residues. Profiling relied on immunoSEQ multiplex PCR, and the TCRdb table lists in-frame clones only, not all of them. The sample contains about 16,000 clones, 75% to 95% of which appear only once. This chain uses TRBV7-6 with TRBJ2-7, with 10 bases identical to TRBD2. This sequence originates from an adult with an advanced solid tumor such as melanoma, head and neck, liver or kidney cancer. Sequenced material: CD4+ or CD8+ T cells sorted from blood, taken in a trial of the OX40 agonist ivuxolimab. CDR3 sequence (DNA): TGTGCCAGCAGCTCCGCTAGCGGGAGTAGGGTCGAGCAGTACTTC. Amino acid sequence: CASSSASGSRVEQYF.